This TCR beta chain came from a study of regulatory T cells in long-lasting Graves disease. Study-level results: The study examined only peripheral blood, not thyroid tissue. It was in persistent disease that TRBV28, TRBJ1-2 and TRBJ2-5 were favored.

Specified time point: newly diagnosed GD, antithyroid drugs for less than 3 months. Extracted RNA from PBMCs served as the source of the TCR library. The CDR3 contains 13 residues. CDR1 is SNHLY and CDR2 is FYNNEI in the germline V gene. V lost 3 bases and J 8 bases, leaving 13 bases between the germline ends. Building of the TCR beta libraries involved iRepertoire HTBI primers and Arm-PCR of CDR3 regions. TCRdb reanalysed the multiplex PCR reads using MiXCR and keeps one entry per CDR3 protein. Of 450,000 to 600,000 distinct CDR3 sequences listed, approximately 15% were seen once; the top ten hold roughly a tenth. This clonotype has at least ten counts. Its matching antigen is unknown. The data were also submitted as part of a second study, on T cells in Graves' hyperthyroidism and ophthalmopathy. That source notes: Used for diagnoses were clinical symptoms, serum thyroxine and TRAb, thyroid ultrasound and orbital computed tomography. The HTBI set primed first-round TCR CDR3 RT-PCR.

The chain recombines TRBV2 with TRBJ1-1, with TRBD1 as a possible D gene (6 bases). This TCR was recovered from a man aged 25-40 years with Graves disease. Material: peripheral blood mononuclear cells (PBMCs), obtained at new diagnosis, from a patient treated with antithyroid drugs. The CDR3 spells CASSERTAQEAFF. The CDR3 nucleotides read TGTGCCAGCAGTGAGAGGACAGCACAGGAAGCTTTCTTT. Looking up the rest from reference TRBV2 and TRBJ1-1 gives the full variable domain: EPEVTQTPSHQVTQMGQEVILRCVPISNHLYFYWYRQILGQKVEFLVSFYNNEISEKSEIFDDQFSVERPDGSNFTLKIRSTKLEDSAMYFCASSERTAQEAFFGQGTRLTVV.